This T cell receptor (beta chain) was captured by sequencing in a study of blood T cell repertoires in COVID-19. Study-level information: PBMCs, B-cell-depleted T cells, or T cells were the source of the cDNA or gDNA that made up the material.

Here immunoSEQ multiplex PCR was the method, and the copy in TCRdb shows in-frame clones only, minus some. The table has under 400,000 clones, more than 70% seen once. The CDR3 has 12 residues. V was trimmed by 1 base and J by 9 bases, leaving 7 bases between them. CDR1 is LGHDT, CDR2 YNNKEL, per germline (reference sequence). The sample consisted of peripheral blood. The chain employs TRBV3-1 (or the pseudogene TRBV3-2) and TRBJ2-1; no definite D call. The receptor was derived from a young woman with COVID-19, enrolled during active disease. This CDR3 is CASSQVSIEQFF. The CDR3 DNA sequence: TGTGCCAGCAGCCAAGTTTCCATTGAGCAGTTCTTC.